This TCR beta chain originates from a study of shared clonotypes between healthy human individuals. Naive-designated CD8 cells lacked CD45RO, were positively enriched for CCR7, and omitted terminally differentiated effector memory CD45RA+ cells. The CDR3 contains 16 residues. Trimming at V came to 3 bases and at J to 5 bases, leaving 11 bases not matched to a gene. Germline values: CDR1 LGHNA, CDR2 YNFKEQ. Clones were sequenced by immunoSEQ multiplex PCR, and TCRdb holds only the in-frame ones, with some missing. The sample records about 2.2 million clones, around 93% being singletons. The receptor was isolated from a man younger than 35 in good health. Some clones in this sample may be carry-over from other donors' samples. The V and J genes are TRBV4-2 and TRBJ2-7, with TRBD1 matching 9 bases. What was sequenced was naive CD8+ T cells from PBMCs. As DNA, the CDR3 is TGTGCCAGCAGCCAGGCGGGCGGGACAGGGTTCCACGAGCAGTACTTC. It translates to CASSQAGGTGFHEQYF.